The 22 T cell receptor beta chains below were found in one sample sequenced in a study of T-cell memory formation after mild COVID-19. TCRdb used MiXCR to reprocess the 5' RACE reads, holding one entry per CDR3 protein. The table lists about 250,000 distinct CDR3 sequences, about 16% of them singletons. What was sequenced was PBMCs or a T cell subset sorted from them (not recorded which). These receptors all stem from an adult woman who had mild COVID-19 (a few samples of this study predate the infection). Cell type and time point are not known.

This chain joins TRBV29-1 and TRBJ2-1; D uncertain. There are 12 residues in the CDR3. V lost 7 bases, J lost 3 bases, and 10 bases lay in between. Germline V lookup: CDR1 SQVTM, CDR2 ANQGSEA. The CDR3 DNA reads TGCAGCGCGTTGCCGGGCTACAATGAGCAGTTCTTC. It yields the protein CSALPGYNEQFF.

A few counts support this clonotype. This CDR3 is CASSSAEGNQPQHF. CDR3 bases: TGTGCCAGCAGCTCTGCCGAGGGGAATCAGCCCCAGCATTTT. The chain carries TRBV11-2 and TRBJ1-5, with a tentative D call TRBD1 (5 bases). CDR1 and CDR2 (germline): SGHAT, FQNNGV. The CDR3 consists of 14 residues. Trimming took 4 bases from V and 4 from J, leaving 11 bases between them.

This clonotype has more than one count but fewer than ten. The rearrangement links TRBV12-3 or TRBV12-4 to TRBJ2-2; TRBD1 might be the D (7 bases). Between the trimmed V and J ends, which lost 4 bases and 2 bases, there was a span of 11 bases. This CDR3 contains 15 residues. CDR3 in amino acids: CASSYRGLNTGELFF. CDR3 in DNA: TGTGCCAGCAGTTACAGGGGACTCAACACCGGGGAGCTGTTTTTT.

The chain is built from TRBV25-1 and TRBJ1-2, with TRBD1 identical over 11 bases. CDR3 length equals 15 residues. Germline assignment: CDR1 MGHDK and CDR2 SYGVNS. The V and J ends lost 4 bases and 8 bases, in that order; junction bases with no gene match: 9. CDR3 bases: TGTGCCAGCAGTGCCCTAGGACAGGGGGCGCTCGGCTACACCTTC. This gives the protein CASSALGQGALGYTF.

This clonotype was seen more than once but under ten times. This CDR3 is CASSYPARQGARTEAFF. CDR3 sequence (DNA): TGTGCCAGCAGTTACCCGGCCAGACAGGGGGCGCGGACTGAAGCTTTCTTT. This chain connects TRBV6-2 or TRBV6-3 to TRBJ1-1; TRBD1 matches at 10 bases. CDR1 is MNHEY and CDR2 is SVGEGT in the germline V gene. The CDR3 spans 17 residues. V shed 2 bases and J 5 bases; nucleotides not matched to a gene: 11.

The gene calls are TRBV20-1 and TRBJ2-5, with D unclear. The germline CDR1 and CDR2 sequences are DFQATT and SNEGSKA (reference sequence). The CDR3 loop spans 12 amino acids. Trimming shortened V by 5 bases and J by 5 bases, and 12 bases separated the two germline ends. The CDR3 is CSAPEQVETQYF. The CDR3 DNA sequence: TGCAGTGCTCCAGAACAAGTGGAGACCCAGTACTTC.

The chain employs TRBV6-5 and TRBJ2-7; no clear D gene. This CDR3 contains 13 residues. Germline CDR1 and CDR2: MNHEY and SVGAGI. Trimming removed 10 bases from V and 0 bases from J, with 13 bases in between. The CDR3 DNA is TGTGCCACCTTGGCATATGGCTCCTACGAGCAGTACTTC. Its protein product is CATLAYGSYEQYF.

The V call is TRBV6-2 or TRBV6-3, the J call TRBJ2-1; D not certain. Germline loops: CDR1 MNHEY, CDR2 SVGEGT. CDR3 length equals 11 residues. V lost 2 bases, J lost 8 bases, and 4 bases lay in between. The DNA for the CDR3 is TGTGCCAGCAGTTACACCCATGAGCAGTTCTTC. It encodes CASSYTHEQFF.

The CDR3 sequence: CASSHRGGRLPGELFF. The CDR3 DNA reads as TGTGCCAGCAGCCACCGAGGCGGGAGGTTACCCGGGGAGCTGTTTTTT. The chain employs TRBV6-2 or TRBV6-3 and TRBJ2-2; 8 nucleotides align to TRBD2. Germline V gene data show CDR1 as MNHEY and CDR2 as SVGEGT. V dropped 6 bases and J dropped 6; count of bases not matched to a gene: 12. The CDR3 consists of 16 residues.

The J gene is TRBJ1-2, the V gene TRBV5-1; the match to TRBD1 covers 8 bases. The V gene end was trimmed by 4 bases and the J gene end by 3 bases; junction bases not matched to a gene: 14. This CDR3 comprises 17 residues. From germline, CDR1 is SGHRS and CDR2 YFSETQ. This CDR3 is CASSPATGTGVYYGYTF. The CDR3 nucleotides are TGCGCCAGCAGCCCTGCCACGGGGACAGGAGTGTACTATGGCTACACCTTC.

The chain has TRBV10-3 and TRBJ2-1; 9 bases map to TRBD2. CDR3 length: 14 residues. Trimming removed 10 bases from V and 4 bases from J; junction bases left unmatched: 8. Germline-derived CDR1 and CDR2 are ENHRY and SYGVKD. The CDR3 sequence is CATKRLAEYNEQFF. In DNA, the CDR3 is TGTGCCACCAAACGACTAGCGGAATACAATGAGCAGTTCTTC.

This clonotype was seen only a few times. CDR3 in amino acids: CASRVSDRGYSPLHF. DNA for the CDR3: TGTGCCAGCAGGGTTTCGGACAGGGGATATTCACCCCTCCACTTT. The chain has TRBV6-4 and TRBJ1-6; TRBD1 agrees at 9 bases. Germline loops: CDR1 MRHNA, CDR2 SNTAGT. After removal of 6 bases from V and 8 bases from J, the junction contained 8 bases not matched to a gene. The CDR3 runs 15 residues.

This rearrangement joins TRBV27 to TRBJ1-4; the match to TRBD1 covers 8 bases. The CDR3 sequence is 15 residues long. Germline CDR1 and CDR2: MNHEY and SMNVEV (reference sequence). Trimming cost V 2 bases and J 8 bases; bases outside gene matches: 7. CDR3 sequence reads: CASSLIQGAGEKLFF. The CDR3 coding sequence is TGTGCCAGCAGTTTAATTCAGGGGGCCGGCGAAAAACTGTTTTTT.

The chain links TRBV20-1 to TRBJ2-5; D perhaps matches TRBD1 (5 bases). The germline V and J ends were trimmed by 6 bases and 5 bases, with 13 bases remaining between them. Germline CDR1 reads DFQATT; CDR2 reads SNEGSKA (reference sequence). This CDR3 has 12 residues. In DNA, the CDR3 is TGCAGTGCGGCAGGGATGTGGGAGACCCAGTACTTC. Amino acids: CSAAGMWETQYF.

In its sample, this clonotype was seen a few times. This chain uses TRBV5-1 with TRBJ2-5; D may be TRBD1 (6 bases). The CDR3 length is 15 residues. Trimming took 3 bases from V and 5 from J, leaving 17 bases between them. Germline V gives CDR1 SGHRS, CDR2 YFSETQ. CDR3 sequence (DNA): TGCGCCAGCAGCTCGGACAGTCCTCGGACGGAGACCCAGTACTTC. It yields the protein CASSSDSPRTETQYF.

The rearrangement links TRBV19 to TRBJ1-5; TRBD1 might be the D (5 bases). The CDR3 is 14 amino acids. The germline V gene encodes CDR1 LNHDA and CDR2 SQIVND (reference sequence). The germline V and J ends were trimmed by 8 bases and 5 bases, with 16 bases remaining between them. The CDR3 DNA sequence: TGTGCCAGTCGGGGGGTAGAGAGGTATCAGCCCCAGCATTTT. Translation: CASRGVERYQPQHF.

The V gene is TRBV12-3 or TRBV12-4, the J gene TRBJ1-5; TRBD1 aligns across 8 bases. Trimming cost V 8 bases and J 3 bases; bases outside gene matches: 9. This CDR3 is 15 amino acids long. The CDR3, as DNA: TGTGCCAGCTCCGGGACAGGAGGCCCCAATCAGCCCCAGCATTTT. Its protein product is CASSGTGGPNQPQHF.

This clonotype was detected only a few times. The chain uses TRBV12-3 or TRBV12-4 and TRBJ1-1; D is possibly TRBD1 (6 bases). V was shortened by 6 bases and J by 6 bases, with 17 bases between the two germline ends. The CDR3 sequence is 14 residues long. CDR3 protein: CASRRTVGASEAFF. CDR3 bases: TGTGCCAGCAGGAGGACAGTAGGGGCGTCTGAAGCTTTCTTT.

The CDR3 spells CAWSVLVGGTYGYTF. Written as DNA, the CDR3 is TGTGCCTGGAGTGTACTCGTAGGGGGCACATATGGCTACACCTTC. This rearrangement joins TRBV30 to TRBJ1-2, with TRBD1 matching 7 bases. The germline CDR1 and CDR2 sequences are GTSNPN and SVGIG (reference sequence). V dropped 0 bases and J dropped 5; count of bases not matched to a gene: 9. The CDR3 runs to 15 residues. Full variable domain (remainder filled in from reference TRBV30 and TRBJ1-2): SQTIHQWPATLVQPVGSPLSLECTVEGTSNPNLYWYRQAAGRGLQLLFYSVGIGQISSEVPQNLSASRPQDRQFILSSKKLLLSDSGFYLCAWSVLVGGTYGYTFGSGTRLTVV.

This clonotype was recorded a few times. The V and J genes are TRBV6-2 or TRBV6-3 and TRBJ1-2; D remains unclear. Germline-derived CDR1 and CDR2 are MNHEY and SVGEGT. Trimming removed 8 bases at V and 6 bases at J, with 7 bases between. The CDR3 runs 10 residues. The CDR3 spells CASGRHGYTF. The CDR3 coding sequence is TGTGCCAGCGGCCGCCATGGCTACACCTTC.

J is TRBJ2-1 and V is TRBV5-1; 9 nucleotides match TRBD1. Germline V gene lookup returns CDR1 SGHRS and CDR2 YFSETQ. CDR3 length: 15 amino acids. Trimming at V came to 4 bases and at J to 3 bases, leaving 5 bases not matched to a gene. The CDR3 bases are TGCGCCAGCAGCCGGACAGGGGAGCTCTACAATGAGCAGTTCTTC. Its translation: CASSRTGELYNEQFF.

This clonotype has only a few counts. This chain links TRBV12-3 or TRBV12-4 with TRBJ1-5; TRBD1 matches at 7 bases. V trimming: 5 bases; J trimming: 4 bases; junction bases outside the gene matches: 11. This CDR3 has 16 amino acids. The CDR3 nucleotides are TGTGCCAGCAGTATCCTCGGGACAGCGATAAATCAGCCCCAGCATTTT. Translation: CASSILGTAINQPQHF.